This TCR beta chain was sequenced for a study of radiation and T cells in renal cell carcinoma. The sample's time point: blood 4 weeks post-SBRT, at nephrectomy. The treatment was: 15 Gy SBRT to primary tumor, nephrectomy 4 weeks later. The patient's renal cell carcinoma had clear cell pathology. The CDR3 is 13 amino acids. Per the germline V gene, CDR1 is LNHDA and CDR2 is SQIVND (reference sequence). Trimming removed 5 bases at V and 2 bases at J, with 7 bases between. Assay: immunoSEQ multiplex PCR; the TCRdb copy retains only in-frame clones and omits some. Among 150,000 to 200,000 clones listed, about 87% were seen once.

The specimen comprised blood, sampled from a patient whose treatment included radiotherapy and nephrectomy. The sequence derives from a woman between 50 and 59 years old with renal cell carcinoma. The V call is TRBV19, the J call TRBJ1-3; TRBD1 might be the D (5 bases). CDR3 residues: CASSPGTGNTIYF. Written as DNA, the CDR3 is TGTGCCAGTAGTCCAGGGACTGGAAACACCATATATTTT.